One sample yielded the 5 T cell receptor beta chains listed below, sequenced in a study of blood T cells in healthy people across ages. Through a sample-barcoded 5' primer and a J-beta primer mix, a second PCR was run for roughly 6 to 11 cycles. TCRdb called the 5' RACE reads again in MiXCR, with one record for every CDR3 protein. Among fewer than 750,000 distinct CDR3 sequences, about 45% were seen once, and the ten largest hold 20% to 25%. The material sequenced was blood. These TCRs come from a man aged 80 or over in good health.

A few counts support this clonotype. The V and J genes are TRBV7-2 and TRBJ2-2, with a tentative D call TRBD1 (6 bases). Trimming took off 3 bases at V and 1 base at J, with 15 bases between the two ends. Germline CDR1 SGHTA, CDR2 FQGNSA. The CDR3 contains 17 residues. CDR3 protein: CASSLTSRGQNTGELFF. The CDR3 DNA is TGTGCCAGCAGCTTGACATCCAGGGGCCAGAACACCGGGGAGCTGTTTTTT.

The chain has TRBV4-3 and TRBJ2-1, with 7 bases that match TRBD1. The CDR3 runs to 12 residues. V was clipped by 2 bases and J by 14 bases; unmatched bases: 6. Germline V CDR1 and CDR2: LGHNA, YSLEER. Here the CDR3 reads CASSQRQGREFF. CDR3 coding DNA: TGCGCCAGCAGCCAAAGACAGGGACGAGAGTTCTTC.

The CDR3: CSVGGTGFNNGYTF. The CDR3, as DNA: TGCAGCGTTGGGGGGACAGGGTTTAATAATGGCTACACCTTC. The V gene is TRBV29-1, the J gene TRBJ1-2, with 9 bases matching TRBD1. Germline lookup yields CDR1 SQVTM and CDR2 ANQGSEA. V lost 4 bases and J lost 6; bases outside the gene matches: 9. The CDR3 is made up of 14 amino acids. The full variable domain, with the rest looked up from reference TRBV29-1 and TRBJ1-2, is SAVISQKPSRDICQRGTSLTIQCQVDSQVTMMFWYRQQPGQSLTLIATANQGSEATYESGFVIDKFPISRPNLTFSTLTVSNMSPEDSSIYLCSVGGTGFNNGYTFGSGTRLTVV.

The chain joins TRBV7-2 to TRBJ2-5; D remains unclear. Germline V gene lookup returns CDR1 SGHTA and CDR2 FQGNSA. The CDR3 loop spans 14 amino acids. Trimming shortened V by 3 bases and J by 2 bases, and 10 bases separated the two germline ends. This CDR3 reads CASSFGRMQETQYF. The CDR3 nucleotides are TGTGCCAGCAGCTTCGGACGTATGCAAGAGACCCAGTACTTC.

The V gene is TRBV2, the J gene TRBJ2-1; a weak D match, TRBD2 (6 bases). Germline V lookup: CDR1 SNHLY, CDR2 FYNNEI. The length of the CDR3 is 15 residues. V shed 9 bases and J shed 0 bases, with 15 bases lying between them. For the CDR3, the DNA is TGTGCCAGTCCACCTAGCGCCCGCTCCTACAATGAGCAGTTCTTC. It yields the protein CASPPSARSYNEQFF.